The 8 T cell receptor beta chains listed next were all sequenced from one sample in a study of cytomegalovirus exposure and HLA in healthy donors. It was with 60 Vbeta and 13 Jbeta primers that the PCR ran. Method: immunoSEQ multiplex PCR; TCRdb's copy keeps in-frame clones and lacks some. The table lists about 270,000 clones, just over 85% of them singletons. Sequencing was carried out using PBMCs. The receptors were sampled from a man aged 40-49 years in good health and CMV-seropositive.

This chain's CDR3 is CASRGDRAGTEAFF. The DNA of the CDR3 is TGTGCCAGCAGAGGGGACAGGGCGGGCACTGAAGCTTTCTTT. This rearrangement joins TRBV2 to TRBJ1-1, with TRBD1 identical over 9 bases. The germline V gene has CDR1 SNHLY and CDR2 FYNNEI. With V trimmed by 6 bases and J by 4 bases, 6 bases remained unmatched. The length of the CDR3 is 14 residues.

The chain is built from TRBV28 and TRBJ1-2; 7 bases align to TRBD1. V lost 5 bases to trimming and J lost 4 bases; unmatched junction nucleotides: 16. The germline V gene has CDR1 MDHEN and CDR2 SYDVKM. The CDR3 is 17 amino acids. The CDR3 DNA follows: TGTGCCAGCAGTCCCGCAGAGGCGGCAGGGGGGACCTATGGCTACACCTTC. Translating gives CASSPAEAAGGTYGYTF.

This rearrangement joins TRBV30 to TRBJ1-2, with unresolved D. The CDR3 spans 11 residues. Germline V gene lookup returns CDR1 GTSNPN and CDR2 SVGIG (reference sequence). V lost 4 bases and J 4 bases, leaving 7 bases between the germline ends. CDR3 DNA sequence: TGTGCCTGGACGGGGAGCTATGGCTACACCTTC. Amino acid sequence: CAWTGSYGYTF. Variable domain in full (rest from reference TRBV30 and TRBJ1-2): SQTIHQWPATLVQPVGSPLSLECTVEGTSNPNLYWYRQAAGRGLQLLFYSVGIGQISSEVPQNLSASRPQDRQFILSSKKLLLSDSGFYLCAWTGSYGYTFGSGTRLTVV.

The genes are TRBV19 and TRBJ1-1; D is perhaps TRBD1 (5 bases). V was cut by 5 bases and J by 1 base, with 11 bases left in between. Germline V gives CDR1 LNHDA, CDR2 SQIVND (reference sequence). This CDR3 spans 14 amino acids. The CDR3: CASSAQGRNTEAFF. The DNA for the CDR3 is TGTGCCAGTAGTGCCCAGGGTAGGAACACTGAAGCTTTCTTT.

V usage is TRBV28 and J usage is TRBJ2-7; possible D gene TRBD2, 6 bases. The V gene lost 2 bases and the J gene lost 2 bases, with 10 bases spanning the gap. The CDR3 covers 14 residues. Germline CDR1 is MDHEN and CDR2 is SYDVKM. The CDR3 nucleotides are TGTGCCAGCAGTTTAACGGGAGCGCCCTACGAGCAGTACTTC. It is translated as CASSLTGAPYEQYF.

The genes are TRBV27 and TRBJ2-3; 14 nucleotides match TRBD2. Germline V gives CDR1 MNHEY, CDR2 SMNVEV (reference sequence). The J segment lost 3 bases and the V segment lost 5 bases, leaving 4 bases of the junction unmatched. CDR3 length equals 16 residues. The CDR3 loop reads CASSKGLAGVTDTQYF. The CDR3 DNA reads TGTGCCAGCAGTAAGGGACTAGCGGGAGTGACAGATACGCAGTATTTT.

The V gene is TRBV6-5, the J gene TRBJ1-1, with no clear D. The CDR3 consists of 14 residues. Trimming left V 2 bases short and J 4 bases short, with 11 bases between. Germline values: CDR1 MNHEY, CDR2 SVGAGI. Written as DNA, the CDR3 is TGTGCCAGCAGTTACGCCCGGGAGGGCACTGAAGCTTTCTTT. It codes for CASSYAREGTEAFF.

The chain uses TRBV28 and TRBJ2-1, with 16 bases that match TRBD2. Losses at the gene ends were 6 bases for V and 7 bases for J; bases not matched to a gene: 12. In germline, CDR1 is MDHEN, CDR2 SYDVKM. CDR3 length: 18 residues. CDR3 protein: CASRTTGLAGGPGNEQFF. The CDR3 coding sequence is TGTGCCAGCAGAACTACGGGACTAGCGGGAGGGCCGGGTAATGAGCAGTTCTTC.